This T cell receptor beta chain stems from a study of T cell responses to AZD1222 COVID-19 vaccine. General study points: It was only after the peak T cell response that any repertoires were sampled.

In the case of this clone: The antigen remains unidentified.

Assay used: immunoSEQ multiplex PCR; TCRdb lists only in-frame clones, some missing. The sample lists 180,000 or so clones, 80% to 95% occurring once. Samples with a second dose at about 4 or about 12 weeks were pooled together. Source: peripheral blood, taken 28 days after the second AZD1222 dose. The sequence was obtained from an adult who received the AZD1222 COVID-19 vaccine.

CDR3 residues: CASSQERAGAYEQYF. For the CDR3, the DNA is TGTGCCAGCAGCCAAGAACGAGCGGGAGCCTACGAGCAGTACTTC. This rearrangement joins TRBV4-2 to TRBJ2-7, with TRBD2 matching over 8 bases. The CDR3 totals 15 residues. J lost 2 bases, V lost 0 bases, and 3 bases had no gene match. The germline V gene encodes CDR1 LGHNA and CDR2 YNFKEQ.